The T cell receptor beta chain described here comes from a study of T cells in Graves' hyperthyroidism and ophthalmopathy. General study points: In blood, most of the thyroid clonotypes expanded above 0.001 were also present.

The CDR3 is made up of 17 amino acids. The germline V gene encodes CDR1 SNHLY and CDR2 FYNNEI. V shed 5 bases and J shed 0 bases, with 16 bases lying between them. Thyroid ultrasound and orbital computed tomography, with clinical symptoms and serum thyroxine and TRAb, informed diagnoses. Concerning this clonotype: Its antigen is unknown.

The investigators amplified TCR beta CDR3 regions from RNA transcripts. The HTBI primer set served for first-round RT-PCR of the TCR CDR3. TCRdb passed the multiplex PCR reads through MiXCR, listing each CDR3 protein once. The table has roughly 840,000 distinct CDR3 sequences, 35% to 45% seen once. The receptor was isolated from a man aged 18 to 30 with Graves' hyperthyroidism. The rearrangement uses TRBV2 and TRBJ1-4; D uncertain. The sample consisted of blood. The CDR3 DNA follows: TGTGCCAGCAGTCCGGTCCCTTTGTGGGCAACTAATGAAAAACTGTTTTTT. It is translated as CASSPVPLWATNEKLFF.